This T cell receptor beta chain was profiled in a study of T cells in Graves' hyperthyroidism and ophthalmopathy. General study findings and limits: Among clonotypes expanded in thyroid above 0.001, most were also found in blood.

CDR1 SEHNR and CDR2 FQNEAQ come from the germline V gene (reference sequence). The CDR3 extends over 14 amino acids. V gave up 5 bases and J gave up 8 bases, with 13 bases separating them. This clonotype came up many times. Its target is not known. RNA transcripts gave rise to amplified TCR beta CDR3 regions. First-round RT-PCR targeting the TCR CDR3 was performed with the HTBI primer set. TCRdb re-derived calls from the multiplex PCR reads in MiXCR, one entry per CDR3 protein. The repertoire holds about 34,000 distinct CDR3 sequences, with around 53% as singletons. The receptor was isolated from a woman aged 40 to 50 with Graves' ophthalmopathy. Sequencing was carried out using blood. The chain uses TRBV7-9 and TRBJ1-6; D possibly corresponds to TRBD1 (6 bases). The chain's CDR3 is CASSQGGSYSPLHF. DNA of the CDR3: TGTGCCAGCAGCCAAGGGGGATCGTATTCACCCCTCCACTTT.